Listed here is a single T cell receptor (beta chain). The data were taken from a study of blood T cell repertoires in COVID-19. Across the study: Sites across the United States, Italy and Spain contributed samples from acute and convalescent COVID-19. T cells, B-cell-depleted T cells, or PBMCs provided the cDNA or gDNA that served as material.

CDR3 length: 16 amino acids. Germline V CDR1 and CDR2: KGHSH, LQKENI. V shed 4 bases, J shed 1 base, and the junction held 5 bases outside the gene matches. Followed over time, Seattle patients had been enrolled while infection was active. Authors' processing steps: Nucleated cell counts were estimated from reference gene primer amplification. Method: immunoSEQ multiplex PCR; TCRdb's copy keeps in-frame clones and lacks some. The V and J calls and the clone size are those of that table, but D and trimming were determined from the DNA. The data contain around 200,000 clones, roughly 80% of them singletons.

V is TRBV18 and J is TRBJ2-5; TRBD2 aligns across 11 bases. Sequences were obtained from peripheral blood. The sequence came from a woman in her forties with COVID-19, enrolled during active disease. DNA of the CDR3: TGTGCCAGCTCACAACCGGGACTAGCGGCCCAAGAGACCCAGTACTTC. This sequence encodes CASSQPGLAAQETQYF. Combining the CDR3 with reference TRBV18 and TRBJ2-5 gives the whole variable domain NAGVMQNPRHLVRRRGQEARLRCSPMKGHSHVYWYRQLPEEGLKFMVYLQKENIIDESGMPKERFSAEFPKEGPSILRIQQVVRGDSAAYFCASSQPGLAAQETQYFGPGTRLLVL.